This is a list of T cell receptor beta chains from one sample in a study of type 1 regulatory T cells. MiXCR was run by TCRdb on the reads, yielding one entry per CDR3 protein. The table records roughly 40,000 distinct CDR3 sequences, 12% of them present only once. No cognate antigen is known for these TCRs. Sequencing was done on a sample of cultured non-Tr1 T cells, either the whole culture or a sorted T cell fraction (not recorded which). The source is a human donor in good health. Both conserved end residues are part of each CDR3. A D gene is named only where the DNA matches it firmly. A clone size is listed for some rows: how often the clone was seen (once, few, many), or a class if it is expanded.

>13|TRBV20-1|.|TRBJ2-7|.
TGCAGTGCTAGTTCTGGGTACGGCTACGAGCAGTACTTC
CSASSGYGYEQYF
>14|TRBV7-2|.|TRBJ2-7|once
TGTGCCAGCAGCTTAGTAGGGCAGGCCTACGAGCAGTACTTC
CASSLVGQAYEQYF
>15|TRBV7-2|TRBD1|TRBJ2-1|few
TGTGCCAGCAGCCCAACCGGGACAGGGGTCAATGAGCAGTTCTTC
CASSPTGTGVNEQFF
>17|TRBV12-3/TRBV12-4|TRBD2|TRBJ2-3|many
TGTGCCAGCAGCCTCCGAGGACTAGCGGGGGTCACAGATACGCAGTATTTT
CASSLRGLAGVTDTQYF
>14|TRBV5-1|.|TRBJ1-1|medium-sized
TGCGCCAGCAGCTCGCGGACGGGAGGCACTGAAGCTTTCTTT
CASSSRTGGTEAFF
>17|TRBV10-3|TRBD1|TRBJ1-4|.
TGTGCCATCAGTGAGCGGTGGATTTCGGGACAGGGCGAAAAACTGTTTTTT
CAISERWISGQGEKLFF
>12|TRBV5-1|.|TRBJ2-5|few
TGCGCCAGCAGCTTTCAGAGGGAGACCCAGTACTTC
CASSFQRETQYF
>14|TRBV7-9|.|TRBJ2-2|many
TGTGCCAGCAGCCCCCCCACGAACACCGGGGAGCTGTTTTTT
CASSPPTNTGELFF
>15|TRBV15|.|TRBJ2-2|many
TGTGCCACCAGCAGAGATCTCATAATTACCGGGGAGCTGTTTTTT
CATSRDLIITGELFF
>15|TRBV7-6|TRBD1|TRBJ2-7|many
TGTGCCAGCAGACTCGACAGGGTAGGTTGGCACGAGCAGTACTTC
CASRLDRVGWHEQYF
>14|TRBV6-2/TRBV6-3|.|TRBJ2-1|once
TGTGCCAGCAGTCCAGCGGGTACAATAGATGAGCAGTTCTTC
CASSPAGTIDEQFF
>11|TRBV27|.|TRBJ2-7|few
TGTGCCAGCAGTTCCCCTTACGAGCAGTACTTC
CASSSPYEQYF
>15|TRBV12-3/TRBV12-4|.|TRBJ1-4|many
TGTGCCAGCAGGGGCGCGAACAGTGGGAATGAAAAACTGTTTTTT
CASRGANSGNEKLFF
>16|TRBV12-3/TRBV12-4|.|TRBJ2-2|many
TGTGCCAGCGGCCTTGGGTCTTCCTCCTACACCGGGGAGCTGTTTTTT
CASGLGSSSYTGELFF
>14|TRBV5-1|.|TRBJ1-1|medium-sized
TGCGCCAGCGTGAAGGGACCGCAGAACACTGAAGCTTTCTTT
CASVKGPQNTEAFF
>18|TRBV7-2|TRBD1|TRBJ2-1|many
TGTGCCAGCAGCCCCCGACAGGGGCCAGGTTTTCGATACAATGAGCAGTTCTTC
CASSPRQGPGFRYNEQFF
>13|TRBV20-1|.|TRBJ1-1|many
TGCAGTGCCACCCGCCGGAGTGGGACTGAAGCTTTCTTT
CSATRRSGTEAFF